The T cell receptor beta chain under discussion was sequenced for a study of CD8+CD57+ T cells in acquired aplastic anemia. The overall study: Isolated CD4+ and CD8+ cells, once sorted, yielded DNA averaging roughly 3.2 ug. Healthy donors averaged approximately 9.8 million reads for CD4+ cells.

CDR1 DFQATT and CDR2 SNEGSKA come from the germline V gene (reference sequence). There are 12 residues in the CDR3. Trimming removed 3 bases at V and 5 bases at J, with 10 bases between. This clonotype came up many times. The template used for profiling TCR beta VDJ and CDR3 was genomic DNA. TCRdb fed the reads into MiXCR, producing one record per CDR3 protein. Here the sample spans 200,000 to 250,000 distinct CDR3 sequences, roughly 35% being singletons. This sequence joins TRBV20-1 and TRBJ2-5; no clear D gene. The specimen was sorted CD4+, CD8+, or CD8+CD57+ T cells (not recorded which) from PBMCs. The TCR originated in a human donor in good health, serving as a control. CDR3 DNA sequence: TGCAGTGCTAGCTGGGATACCGAGACCCAGTACTTC. Translated, it gives CSASWDTETQYF.